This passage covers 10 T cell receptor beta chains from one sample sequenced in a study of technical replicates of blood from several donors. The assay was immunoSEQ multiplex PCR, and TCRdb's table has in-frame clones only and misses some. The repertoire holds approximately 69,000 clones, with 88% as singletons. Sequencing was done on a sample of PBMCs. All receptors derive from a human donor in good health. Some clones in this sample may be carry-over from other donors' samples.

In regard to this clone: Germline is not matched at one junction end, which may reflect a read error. The CDR3 is CASSLTGSNAPLHF. The CDR3 DNA sequence: TGTGCCAGCAGCCTCACGGGTAGTAATGCACCCCTCCACTTT. The chain couples TRBV7-6 to TRBJ1-6, with no clear D. Per the germline V gene, CDR1 is SGHVS and CDR2 is FNYEAQ. The CDR3 length is 14 residues.

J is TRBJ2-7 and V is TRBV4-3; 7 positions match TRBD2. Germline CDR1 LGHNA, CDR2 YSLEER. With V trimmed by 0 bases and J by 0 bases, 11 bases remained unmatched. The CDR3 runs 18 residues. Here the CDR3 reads CASSQERWEGGSSYEQYF. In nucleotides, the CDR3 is TGCGCCAGCAGCCAAGAAAGGTGGGAGGGAGGGAGCTCCTACGAGCAGTACTTC.

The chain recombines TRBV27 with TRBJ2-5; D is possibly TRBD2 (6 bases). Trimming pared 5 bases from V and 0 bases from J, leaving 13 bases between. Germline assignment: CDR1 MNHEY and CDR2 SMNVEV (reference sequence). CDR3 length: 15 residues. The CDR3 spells CASSGRGLNQETQYF. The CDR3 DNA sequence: TGTGCCAGCAGTGGCCGAGGACTAAACCAAGAGACCCAGTACTTC.

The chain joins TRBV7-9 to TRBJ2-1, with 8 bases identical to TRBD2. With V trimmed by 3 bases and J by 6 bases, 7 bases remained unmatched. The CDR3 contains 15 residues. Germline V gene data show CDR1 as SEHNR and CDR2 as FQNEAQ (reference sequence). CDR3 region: CASSLGAGGFNEQFF. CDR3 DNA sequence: TGTGCCAGCAGCTTGGGCGCGGGGGGATTCAATGAGCAGTTCTTC.

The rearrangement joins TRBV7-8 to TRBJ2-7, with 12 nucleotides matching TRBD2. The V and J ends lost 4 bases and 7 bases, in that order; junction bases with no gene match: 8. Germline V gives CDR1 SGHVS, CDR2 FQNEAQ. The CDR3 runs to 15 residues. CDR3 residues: CASSSTSGRFEEQYF. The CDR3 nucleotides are TGTGCCAGCAGCTCAACTAGCGGGAGGTTTGAGGAGCAGTACTTC.

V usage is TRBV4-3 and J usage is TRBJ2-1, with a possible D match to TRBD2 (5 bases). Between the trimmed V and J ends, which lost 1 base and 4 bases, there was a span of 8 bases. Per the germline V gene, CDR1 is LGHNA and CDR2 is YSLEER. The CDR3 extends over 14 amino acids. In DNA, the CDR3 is TGCGCCAGCAGCCAAGTGAGGGCATACAATGAGCAGTTCTTC. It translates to CASSQVRAYNEQFF.

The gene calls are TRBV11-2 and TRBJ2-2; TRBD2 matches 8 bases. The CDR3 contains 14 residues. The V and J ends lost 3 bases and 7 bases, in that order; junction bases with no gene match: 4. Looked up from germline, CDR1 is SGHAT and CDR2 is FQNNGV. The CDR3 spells CASSLSGSYGELFF. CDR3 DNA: TGTGCCAGCAGCTTGAGCGGGAGTTACGGGGAGCTGTTTTTT.

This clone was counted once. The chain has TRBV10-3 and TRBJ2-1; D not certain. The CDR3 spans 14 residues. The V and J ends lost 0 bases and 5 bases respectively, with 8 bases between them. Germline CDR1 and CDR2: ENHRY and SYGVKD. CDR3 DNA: TGTGCCATCAGTGAGTCCGACTCAGACAATGAGCAGTTCTTC. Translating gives CAISESDSDNEQFF.

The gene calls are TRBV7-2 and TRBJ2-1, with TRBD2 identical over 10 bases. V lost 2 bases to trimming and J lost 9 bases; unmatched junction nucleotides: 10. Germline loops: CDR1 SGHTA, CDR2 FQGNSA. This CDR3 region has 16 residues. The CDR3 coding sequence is TGTGCCAGCAGCTTATCCCAAGCGGGAGGGCCGTTTGAGCAGTTCTTC. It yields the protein CASSLSQAGGPFEQFF.

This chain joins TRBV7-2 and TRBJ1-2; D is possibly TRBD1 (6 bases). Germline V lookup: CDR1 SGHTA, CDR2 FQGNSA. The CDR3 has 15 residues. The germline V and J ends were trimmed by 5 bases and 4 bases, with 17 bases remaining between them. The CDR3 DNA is TGTGCCAGCAGCCCTGCCCCGGGACAAGGCTATGGCTACACCTTC. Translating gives CASSPAPGQGYGYTF.